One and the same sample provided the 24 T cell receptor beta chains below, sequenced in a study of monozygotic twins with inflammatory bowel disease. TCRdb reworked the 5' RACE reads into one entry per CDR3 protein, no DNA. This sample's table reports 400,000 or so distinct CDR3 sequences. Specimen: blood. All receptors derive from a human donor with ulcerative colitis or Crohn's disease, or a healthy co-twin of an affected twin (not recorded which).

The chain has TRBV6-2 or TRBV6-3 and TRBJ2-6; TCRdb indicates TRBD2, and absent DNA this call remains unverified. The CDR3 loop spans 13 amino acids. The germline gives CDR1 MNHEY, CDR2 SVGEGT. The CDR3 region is CASRGTKIYVLTF.

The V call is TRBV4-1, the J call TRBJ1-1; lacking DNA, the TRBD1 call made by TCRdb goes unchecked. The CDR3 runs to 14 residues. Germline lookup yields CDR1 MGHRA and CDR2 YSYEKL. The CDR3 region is CASRGPGKNTEAFF.

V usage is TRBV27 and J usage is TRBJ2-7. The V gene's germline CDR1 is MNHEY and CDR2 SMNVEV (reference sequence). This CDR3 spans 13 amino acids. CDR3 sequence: CASSLTDYYEQYF.

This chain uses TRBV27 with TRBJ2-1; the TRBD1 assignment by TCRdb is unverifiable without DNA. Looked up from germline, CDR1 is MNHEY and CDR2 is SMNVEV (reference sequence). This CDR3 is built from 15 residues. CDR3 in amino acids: CASSLSRAISNEQFF.

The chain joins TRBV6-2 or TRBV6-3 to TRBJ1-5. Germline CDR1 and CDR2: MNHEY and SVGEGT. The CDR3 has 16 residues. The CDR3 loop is CASRALRVNSNQPQHF.

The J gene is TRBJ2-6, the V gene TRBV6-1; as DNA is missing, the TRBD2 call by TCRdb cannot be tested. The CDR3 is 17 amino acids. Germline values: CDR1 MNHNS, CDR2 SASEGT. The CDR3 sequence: CASSRDYYSSGANVLTF.

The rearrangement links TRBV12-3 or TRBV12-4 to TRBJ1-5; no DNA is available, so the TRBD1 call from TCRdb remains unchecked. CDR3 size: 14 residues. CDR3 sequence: CASSPPGDRERLHF.

CDR3 in amino acids: CASSPGLAGMFQFF. The chain has TRBV5-1 and TRBJ2-1; without DNA, the TCRdb call of TRBD2 cannot be checked. The length of the CDR3 is 14 residues. Germline assignment: CDR1 SGHRS and CDR2 YFSETQ.

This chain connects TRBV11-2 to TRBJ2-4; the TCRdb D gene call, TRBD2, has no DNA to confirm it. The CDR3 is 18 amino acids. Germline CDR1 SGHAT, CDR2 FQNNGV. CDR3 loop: CASSSTGLAGVGKNIQYF.

The CDR3 is CASSLTSDGDEQFF. The chain links TRBV7-3 to TRBJ2-1; TCRdb calls TRBD2, which cannot be checked without DNA. The germline V gene has CDR1 SGHTA and CDR2 FQGTGA. The CDR3 consists of 14 residues. Full variable domain (remainder filled in from reference TRBV7-3 and TRBJ2-1): GAGVSQTPSNKVTEKGKYVELRCDPISGHTALYWYRQSLGQGPEFLIYFQGTGAADDSGLPNDRFFAVRPEGSVSTLKIQRTERGDSAVYLCASSLTSDGDEQFFGPGTRLTVL.

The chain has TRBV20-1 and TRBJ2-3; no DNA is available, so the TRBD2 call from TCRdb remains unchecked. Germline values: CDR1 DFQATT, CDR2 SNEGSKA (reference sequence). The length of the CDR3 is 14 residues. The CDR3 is CSAREAGGSDTQYF.

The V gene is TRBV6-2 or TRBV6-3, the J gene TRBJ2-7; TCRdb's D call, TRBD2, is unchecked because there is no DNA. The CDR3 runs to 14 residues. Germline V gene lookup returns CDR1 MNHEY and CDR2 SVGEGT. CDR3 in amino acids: CASSVGLAGAEQYF.

The CDR3 sequence is CATADRDYGYTF. This rearrangement joins TRBV24-1 to TRBJ1-2; TCRdb names TRBD1, which stays unverified in the absence of DNA. The length of the CDR3 is 12 residues. Looked up from germline, CDR1 is KGHDR and CDR2 is SFDVKD.

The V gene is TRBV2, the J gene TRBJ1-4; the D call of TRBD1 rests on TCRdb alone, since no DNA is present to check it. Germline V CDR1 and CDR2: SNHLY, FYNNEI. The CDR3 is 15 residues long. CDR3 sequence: CASSQPTGFNEKLFF.

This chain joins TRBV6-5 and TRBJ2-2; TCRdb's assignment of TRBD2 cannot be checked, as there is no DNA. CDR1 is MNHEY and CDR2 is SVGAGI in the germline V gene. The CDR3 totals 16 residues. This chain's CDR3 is CASSLRAGGHTGELFF.

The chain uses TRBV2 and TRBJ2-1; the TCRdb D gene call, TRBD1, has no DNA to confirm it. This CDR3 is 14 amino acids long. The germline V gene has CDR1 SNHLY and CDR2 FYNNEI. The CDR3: CAKERGQGANEQFF.

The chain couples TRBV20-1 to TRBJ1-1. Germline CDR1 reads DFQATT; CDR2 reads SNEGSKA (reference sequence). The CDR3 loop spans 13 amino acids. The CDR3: CSASGGAGAEAFF.

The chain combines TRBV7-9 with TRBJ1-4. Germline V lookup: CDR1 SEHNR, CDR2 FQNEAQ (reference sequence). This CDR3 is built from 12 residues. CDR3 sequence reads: CASSPENEKLFF.

The CDR3 sequence is CASSESPNSYNEQFF. J is TRBJ2-1 and V is TRBV7-9; with no DNA, the TCRdb D assignment of TRBD2 cannot be verified. Germline V lookup: CDR1 SEHNR, CDR2 FQNEAQ (reference sequence). The CDR3 sequence is 15 residues long.

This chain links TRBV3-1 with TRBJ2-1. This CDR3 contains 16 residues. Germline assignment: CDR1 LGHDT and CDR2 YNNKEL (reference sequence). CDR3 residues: CASSQDLISSYNEQFF.

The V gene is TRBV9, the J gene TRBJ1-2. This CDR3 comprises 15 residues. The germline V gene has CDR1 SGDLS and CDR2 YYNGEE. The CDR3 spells CASSVAMRADYGYTF.

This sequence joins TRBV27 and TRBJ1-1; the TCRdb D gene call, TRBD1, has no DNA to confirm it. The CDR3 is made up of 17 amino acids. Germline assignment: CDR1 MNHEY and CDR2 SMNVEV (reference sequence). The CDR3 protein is CASRFLRGGTGNTEAFF.

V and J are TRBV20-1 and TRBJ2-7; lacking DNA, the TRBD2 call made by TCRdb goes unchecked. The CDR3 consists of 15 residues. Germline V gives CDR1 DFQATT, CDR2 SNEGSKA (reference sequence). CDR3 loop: CSATPRLAGAYEQYF.

CDR3 amino acids: CASSSYTDTEAFF. V and J are TRBV7-2 and TRBJ1-1. The CDR3 is made up of 13 amino acids. CDR1 and CDR2 (germline): SGHTA, FQGNSA.